Following are 16 T cell receptor beta chains from one sample sequenced in a study of blood T cell repertoires in COVID-19. Clones were sequenced by immunoSEQ multiplex PCR, and TCRdb holds only the in-frame ones, with some missing. This table holds around 180,000 clones, over 75% found once. The sequenced sample was peripheral blood. Receptor source: a human donor with active or convalescent COVID-19. The donor label of this sample is uncertain.

The rearrangement links TRBV15 to TRBJ2-3, with a possible D match to TRBD2 (6 bases). This CDR3 spans 16 amino acids. From germline, CDR1 is LNHNV and CDR2 YYDKDF (reference sequence). The V gene lost 4 bases and the J gene lost 4 bases, with 18 bases spanning the gap. The CDR3 nucleotides read TGTGCCACCAGCACCTTGGGGCTAGGGGAGGCAGATACGCAGTATTTT. Translated: CATSTLGLGEADTQYF. Combining the CDR3 with reference TRBV15 and TRBJ2-3 gives the whole variable domain DAMVIQNPRYQVTQFGKPVTLSCSQTLNHNVMYWYQQKSSQAPKLLFHYYDKDFNNEADTPDNFQSRRPNTSFCFLDIRSPGLGDTAMYLCATSTLGLGEADTQYFGPGTRLTVL.

This clone turned up a few times. This chain uses TRBV28 with TRBJ2-7, with 10 nucleotides matching TRBD1. J gave up 6 bases and V 6 bases, and 11 bases lay outside the gene matches. The CDR3 sequence is 15 residues long. CDR1 MDHEN and CDR2 SYDVKM come from the germline V gene. CDR3 protein: CASSSWGTGEGEQYF. The CDR3 nucleotides read TGTGCCAGCAGCTCCTGGGGGACAGGGGAGGGCGAGCAGTACTTC.

The genes are TRBV6-2 or TRBV6-3 and TRBJ1-5; D gene uncertain. This CDR3 has 15 amino acids. Per germline, CDR1 MNHEY and CDR2 SVGEGT. Trimming shortened V by 2 bases and J by 6 bases, and 14 bases separated the two germline ends. For the CDR3, the DNA is TGTGCCAGCAGTTACGGATACTACGAGGTTCAGCCCCAGCATTTT. Amino acids: CASSYGYYEVQPQHF.

The chain is built from TRBV9 and TRBJ1-3; unclear D gene. Trimming removed 0 bases at V and 4 bases at J, with 8 bases between. This CDR3 is built from 14 residues. CDR1 and CDR2 (germline): SGDLS, YYNGEE. In nucleotides, the CDR3 is TGTGCCAGCAGCGTAGCTGGGCCCGGAAACACCATATATTTT. Translated, it gives CASSVAGPGNTIYF.

This chain's CDR3 is CASSLSSTDTQYF. The CDR3 DNA is TGTGCCAGCAGTTTAAGCTCCACAGATACGCAGTATTTT. This chain uses TRBV28 with TRBJ2-3; D ambiguous. Germline V gene sequence: CDR1 MDHEN, CDR2 SYDVKM. The CDR3 is made up of 13 amino acids. V lost 2 bases and J 2 bases, leaving 5 bases between the germline ends.

The chain has TRBV5-1 and TRBJ1-5; 7 bases line up with TRBD1. The V segment lost 0 bases and the J segment 5 bases; nucleotides outside the gene matches: 5. CDR1 and CDR2 from the germline V gene are SGHRS and YFSETQ. This CDR3 contains 15 residues. The CDR3 DNA is TGCGCCAGCAGCTTGGGCGGGGACAGCTATCAGCCCCAGCATTTT. This gives the protein CASSLGGDSYQPQHF. Using reference TRBV5-1 and TRBJ1-5 for the parts outside the CDR3, the full variable domain is KAGVTQTPRYLIKTRGQQVTLSCSPISGHRSVSWYQQTPGQGLQFLFEYFSETQRNKGNFPGRFSGRQFSNSRSEMNVSTLELGDSALYLCASSLGGDSYQPQHFGDGTRLSIL.

The chain joins TRBV7-9 to TRBJ2-4; 10 bases line up with TRBD1. Germline CDR1 SEHNR, CDR2 FQNEAQ (reference sequence). The length of the CDR3 is 15 residues. Trimming took 5 bases from V and 3 from J; bases not matched to a gene: 4. The chain's CDR3 is CASSTGTGDKNIQYF. The CDR3 region has the DNA TGTGCCAGCAGCACCGGGACAGGGGACAAAAACATTCAGTACTTC.

For the CDR3, the DNA is TGTGCCAGCAGCGCGGACAGGTTCTACAATGAGCAGTTCTTC. Protein product: CASSADRFYNEQFF. This sequence joins TRBV13 and TRBJ2-1, with TRBD1 matching over 7 bases. The CDR3 is 14 amino acids. The germline CDR1 and CDR2 sequences are PRHDT and FYEKMQ (reference sequence). After removal of 5 bases from V and 3 bases from J, the junction contained 4 bases not matched to a gene.

The chain uses TRBV7-9 and TRBJ1-1; the D is unclear. The CDR3 sequence is 15 residues long. Germline V gene data show CDR1 as SEHNR and CDR2 as FQNEAQ (reference sequence). V lost 6 bases, J lost 3 bases, and 17 bases lay in between. CDR3 sequence: CASSYNTPGDTEAFF. Written as DNA, the CDR3 is TGTGCCAGCAGTTATAACACCCCCGGGGACACTGAAGCTTTCTTT.

This rearrangement joins TRBV30 to TRBJ1-2; perhaps TRBD1 as D (6 bases). Per germline, CDR1 GTSNPN and CDR2 SVGIG (reference sequence). CDR3 length: 13 residues. The V gene lost 4 bases and the J gene lost 5 bases, with 14 bases spanning the gap. CDR3 coding DNA: TGTGCCTGGACGGGGGGCCCGGGGTATGGCTACACCTTC. It translates to CAWTGGPGYGYTF. Drawing the rest from reference TRBV30 and TRBJ1-2, the complete variable domain is SQTIHQWPATLVQPVGSPLSLECTVEGTSNPNLYWYRQAAGRGLQLLFYSVGIGQISSEVPQNLSASRPQDRQFILSSKKLLLSDSGFYLCAWTGGPGYGYTFGSGTRLTVV.

The chain joins TRBV6-5 to TRBJ2-3; TRBD2 matches 9 bases. Trimming cost V 7 bases and J 6 bases; bases outside gene matches: 11. Germline values: CDR1 MNHEY, CDR2 SVGAGI. This CDR3 contains 15 residues. The CDR3 region is CASNLAGPSGDTQYF. DNA for the CDR3: TGTGCCAGCAATCTAGCGGGGCCTTCAGGGGATACGCAGTATTTT.

This clone was observed a few times. The chain joins TRBV10-3 to TRBJ1-1; tentatively, D is TRBD1 (6 bases). Trimming took off 5 bases at V and 0 bases at J, with 10 bases between the two ends. Germline assignment: CDR1 ENHRY and CDR2 SYGVKD. CDR3 length: 14 residues. CDR3 amino acids: CAISSGDMNTEAFF. CDR3 bases: TGTGCCATCAGTTCCGGGGACATGAACACTGAAGCTTTCTTT.

V gene TRBV3-1 (or the pseudogene TRBV3-2) combines with J gene TRBJ2-7; 7 bases are a match to TRBD1. CDR3 length: 14 amino acids. Germline V CDR1 and CDR2: LGHDT, YNNKEL (reference sequence). The J segment lost 0 bases and the V segment lost 5 bases, leaving 4 bases of the junction unmatched. In nucleotides, the CDR3 is TGTGCCAGCAGCGTCGGGACAGACTCCTACGAGCAGTACTTC. Residues: CASSVGTDSYEQYF.

The chain carries TRBV3-1 (or the pseudogene TRBV3-2) and TRBJ2-3, with a tentative D call TRBD2 (5 bases). Germline values: CDR1 LGHDT, CDR2 YNNKEL (reference sequence). The V and J ends lost 1 base and 2 bases respectively, with 13 bases between them. The CDR3 loop spans 16 amino acids. The CDR3 DNA is TGTGCCAGCAGCCAAGGTCTAGCCAGTCCCACAGATACGCAGTATTTT. Amino acid sequence: CASSQGLASPTDTQYF.

The sample holds a few counts of this clone. The chain uses TRBV3-1 (or the pseudogene TRBV3-2) and TRBJ2-7; 8 positions match TRBD1. With V trimmed by 4 bases and J by 5 bases, 1 base remained unmatched. Per germline, CDR1 LGHDT and CDR2 YNNKEL (reference sequence). The CDR3 is 12 amino acids. The CDR3 DNA reads TGTGCCAGCAGCCCACAGGGGGACGAGCAGTACTTC. Protein: CASSPQGDEQYF.

V is TRBV19 and J is TRBJ2-7; no firm D call. V shed 3 bases and J shed 5 bases, with 8 bases lying between them. Germline V lookup: CDR1 LNHDA, CDR2 SQIVND (reference sequence). This CDR3 has 12 amino acids. The CDR3 region is CASSILGDEQYF. The CDR3 nucleotides are TGTGCCAGTAGTATCTTGGGCGACGAGCAGTACTTC.